This T cell receptor beta chain originates from a study of blood T cell repertoires in COVID-19. Assay: immunoSEQ multiplex PCR; the TCRdb copy retains only in-frame clones and omits some. Of approximately 130,000 clones in the sample, roughly four fifths were seen once. This CDR3 is built from 16 residues. Per germline, CDR1 WNHNN and CDR2 SYGVQD (reference sequence). J was trimmed by 1 base and V by 0 bases; bases with no gene match: 3. Input material: PBMCs or T cells enriched from blood (not recorded which). The J gene is TRBJ2-1, the V gene TRBV10-1; the match to TRBD2 covers 7 bases. The receptor was isolated from a man aged 25-45 years who had recovered from COVID-19. The CDR3 loop reads CASSESTGGSYNEQFF. CDR3 in DNA: TGCGCCAGCAGTGAGTCCACGGGGGGATCCTACAATGAGCAGTTCTTC.